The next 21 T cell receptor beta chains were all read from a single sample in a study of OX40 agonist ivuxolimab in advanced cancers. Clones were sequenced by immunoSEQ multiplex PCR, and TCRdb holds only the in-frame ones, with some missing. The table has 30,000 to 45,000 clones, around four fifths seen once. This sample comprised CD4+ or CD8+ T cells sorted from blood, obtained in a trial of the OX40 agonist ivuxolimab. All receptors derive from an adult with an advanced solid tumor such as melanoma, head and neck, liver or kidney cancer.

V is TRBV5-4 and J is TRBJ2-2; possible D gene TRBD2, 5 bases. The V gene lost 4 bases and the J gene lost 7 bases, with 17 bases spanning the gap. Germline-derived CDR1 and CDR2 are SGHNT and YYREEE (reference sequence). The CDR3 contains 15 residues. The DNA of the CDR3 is TGTGCCAGCAGCGTAGCCGGGGAGACGGGCGGGGAGCTGTTTTTT. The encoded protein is CASSVAGETGGELFF.

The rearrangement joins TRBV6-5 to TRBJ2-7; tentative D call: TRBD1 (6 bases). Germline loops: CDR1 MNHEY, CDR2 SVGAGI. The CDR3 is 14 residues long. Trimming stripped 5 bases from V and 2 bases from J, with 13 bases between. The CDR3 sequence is CASSPDRSTYEQYF. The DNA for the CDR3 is TGTGCCAGCAGTCCCGACAGGAGTACCTACGAGCAGTACTTC.

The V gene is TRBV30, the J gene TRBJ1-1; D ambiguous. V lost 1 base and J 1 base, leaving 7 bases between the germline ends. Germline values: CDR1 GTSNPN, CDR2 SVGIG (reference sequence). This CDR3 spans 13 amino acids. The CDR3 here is CAWSEHSNTEAFF. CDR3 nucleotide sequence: TGTGCCTGGAGTGAACACTCGAACACTGAAGCTTTCTTT.

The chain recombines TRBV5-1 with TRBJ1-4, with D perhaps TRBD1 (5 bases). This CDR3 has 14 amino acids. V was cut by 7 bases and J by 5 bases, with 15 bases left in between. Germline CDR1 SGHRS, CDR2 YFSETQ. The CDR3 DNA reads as TGCGCCAGCTGCCACGGGACGGGGAATGAAAAACTGTTTTTT. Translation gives CASCHGTGNEKLFF.

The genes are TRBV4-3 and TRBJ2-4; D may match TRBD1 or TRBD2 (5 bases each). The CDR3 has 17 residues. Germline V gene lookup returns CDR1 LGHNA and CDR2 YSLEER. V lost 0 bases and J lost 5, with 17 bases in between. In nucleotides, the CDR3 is TGCGCCAGCAGCCAAGACCGACCCCCTCGGGGCCAAAACATTCAGTACTTC. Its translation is CASSQDRPPRGQNIQYF.

CDR3 amino acids: CASSFRKEGFSTDTQYF. DNA of the CDR3: TGTGCCAGCAGTTTCCGGAAAGAGGGGTTTAGCACAGATACGCAGTATTTT. This chain uses TRBV27 with TRBJ2-3, with D perhaps given as TRBD1 or TRBD2 (5 bases each). CDR1 is MNHEY and CDR2 is SMNVEV in the germline V gene (reference sequence). Trimming pared 3 bases from V and 0 bases from J, leaving 16 bases between. The CDR3 consists of 17 residues.

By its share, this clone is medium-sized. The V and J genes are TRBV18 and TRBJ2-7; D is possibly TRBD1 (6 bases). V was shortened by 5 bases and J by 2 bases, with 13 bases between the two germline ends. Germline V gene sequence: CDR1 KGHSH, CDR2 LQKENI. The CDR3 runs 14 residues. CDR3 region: CASSSTGIPYEQYF. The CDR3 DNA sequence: TGTGCCAGCTCATCGACAGGCATCCCCTACGAGCAGTACTTC.

CDR3 sequence (DNA): TGTGCCAGCAGTTACACAAACAGGGGATCCGGGGCCAACGTCCTGACTTTC. This gives the protein CASSYTNRGSGANVLTF. This chain uses TRBV27 with TRBJ2-6; 7 nucleotides match TRBD1. This CDR3 contains 17 residues. CDR1 and CDR2 (germline): MNHEY, SMNVEV (reference sequence). J was trimmed by 4 bases and V by 4 bases; bases with no gene match: 10.

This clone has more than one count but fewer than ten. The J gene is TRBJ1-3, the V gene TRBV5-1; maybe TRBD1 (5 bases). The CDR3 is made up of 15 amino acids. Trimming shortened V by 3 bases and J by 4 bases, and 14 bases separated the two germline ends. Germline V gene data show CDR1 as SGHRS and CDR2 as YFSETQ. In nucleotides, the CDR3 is TGCGCCAGCAGCTCATCGGGGGTTGTCGGAAACACCATATATTTT. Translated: CASSSSGVVGNTIYF.

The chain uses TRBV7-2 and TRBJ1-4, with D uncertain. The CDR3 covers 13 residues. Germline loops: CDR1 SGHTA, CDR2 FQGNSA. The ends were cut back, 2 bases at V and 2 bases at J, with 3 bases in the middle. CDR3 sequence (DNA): TGTGCCAGCAGCTTACAGACTAATGAAAAACTGTTTTTT. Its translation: CASSLQTNEKLFF.

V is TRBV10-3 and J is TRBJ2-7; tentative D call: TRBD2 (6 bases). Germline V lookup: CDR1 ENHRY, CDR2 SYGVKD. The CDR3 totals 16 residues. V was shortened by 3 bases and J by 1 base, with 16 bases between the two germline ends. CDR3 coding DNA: TGTGCCATCAGTGACCCCCAGCGGGCCCTTTCCTACGAGCAGTACTTC. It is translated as CAISDPQRALSYEQYF.

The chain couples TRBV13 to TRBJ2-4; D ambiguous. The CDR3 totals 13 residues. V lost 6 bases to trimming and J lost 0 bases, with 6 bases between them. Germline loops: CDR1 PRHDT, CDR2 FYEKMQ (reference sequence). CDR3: CASSLGAKNIQYF. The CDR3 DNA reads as TGTGCCAGCAGTTTGGGAGCCAAAAACATTCAGTACTTC.

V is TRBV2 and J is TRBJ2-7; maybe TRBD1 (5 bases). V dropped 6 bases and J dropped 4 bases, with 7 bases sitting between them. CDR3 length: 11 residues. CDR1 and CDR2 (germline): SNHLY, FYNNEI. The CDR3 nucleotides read TGTGCCAGCAGCAGGGTTTACGAGCAGTACTTC. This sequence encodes CASSRVYEQYF.

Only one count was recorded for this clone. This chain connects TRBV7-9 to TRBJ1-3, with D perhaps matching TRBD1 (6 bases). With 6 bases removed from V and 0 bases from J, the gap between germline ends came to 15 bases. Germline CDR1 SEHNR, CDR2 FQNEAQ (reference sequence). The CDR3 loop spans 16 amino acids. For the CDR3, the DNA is TGTGCCAGCAGACAAGAACAGGGCAGCTCTGGAAACACCATATATTTT. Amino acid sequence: CASRQEQGSSGNTIYF.

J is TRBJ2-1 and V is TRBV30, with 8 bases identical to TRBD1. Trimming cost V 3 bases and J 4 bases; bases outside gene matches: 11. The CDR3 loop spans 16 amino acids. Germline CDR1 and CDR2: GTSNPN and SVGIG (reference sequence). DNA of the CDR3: TGTGCCTGGAGAACCCCGCCGGGACAGGCGTACAATGAGCAGTTCTTC. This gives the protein CAWRTPPGQAYNEQFF.

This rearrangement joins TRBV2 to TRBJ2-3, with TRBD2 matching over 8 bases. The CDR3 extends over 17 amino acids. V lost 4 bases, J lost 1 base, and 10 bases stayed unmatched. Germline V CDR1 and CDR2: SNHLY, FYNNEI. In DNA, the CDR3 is TGTGCCAGCAGTGGGGGACTAGTGGGAGGGGGCACAGATACGCAGTATTTT. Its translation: CASSGGLVGGGTDTQYF.

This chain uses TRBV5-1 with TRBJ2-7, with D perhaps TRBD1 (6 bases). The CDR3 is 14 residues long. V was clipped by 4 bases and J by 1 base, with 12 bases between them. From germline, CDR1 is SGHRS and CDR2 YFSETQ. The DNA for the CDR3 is TGCGCCAGCAGCGGGGGCCTCGGGTCCTACGAGCAGTACTTC. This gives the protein CASSGGLGSYEQYF.

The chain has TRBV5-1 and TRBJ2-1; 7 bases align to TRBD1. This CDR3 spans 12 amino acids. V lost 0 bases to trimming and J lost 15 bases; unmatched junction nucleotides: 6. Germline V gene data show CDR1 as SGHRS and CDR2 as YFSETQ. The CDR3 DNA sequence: TGCGCCAGCAGCTTGGGGCCAGGGGGAGTGTTCTTC. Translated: CASSLGPGGVFF.

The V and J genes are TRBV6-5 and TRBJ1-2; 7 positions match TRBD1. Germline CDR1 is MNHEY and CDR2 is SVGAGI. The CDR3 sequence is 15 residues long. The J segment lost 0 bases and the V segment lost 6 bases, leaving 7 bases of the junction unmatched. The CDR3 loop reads CASRFPGQSNYGYTF. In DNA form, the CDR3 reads TGTGCCAGCAGATTTCCGGGACAGTCTAACTATGGCTACACCTTC.

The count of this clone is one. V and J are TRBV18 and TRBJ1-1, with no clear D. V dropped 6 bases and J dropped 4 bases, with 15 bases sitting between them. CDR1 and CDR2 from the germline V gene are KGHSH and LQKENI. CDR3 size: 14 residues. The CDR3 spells CASSPSEGSTEAFF. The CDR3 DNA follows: TGTGCCAGCTCCCCCTCGGAGGGTTCCACTGAAGCTTTCTTT. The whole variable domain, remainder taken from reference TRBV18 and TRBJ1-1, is NAGVMQNPRHLVRRRGQEARLRCSPMKGHSHVYWYRQLPEEGLKFMVYLQKENIIDESGMPKERFSAEFPKEGPSILRIQQVVRGDSAAYFCASSPSEGSTEAFFGQGTRLTVV.

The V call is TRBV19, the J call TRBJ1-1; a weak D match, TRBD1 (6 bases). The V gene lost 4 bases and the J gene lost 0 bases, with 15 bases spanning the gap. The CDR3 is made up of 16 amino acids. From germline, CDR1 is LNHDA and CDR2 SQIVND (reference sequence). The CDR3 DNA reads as TGTGCCAGTAGTACCGGCCAGGGGATGATGAACACTGAAGCTTTCTTT. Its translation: CASSTGQGMMNTEAFF.